At least ten counts were recorded for the clone carrying this T cell receptor (beta chain). Its antigen is currently unknown. These data belong to a study of neurological immune-mediated disorders. General observations from the study: Across subjects, no CDR3 amino acid sequence appeared in expanded clones of more than one subject, a finding that suggested private repertoires in all groups.

With 10-nucleotide random UMIs included, cDNA was synthesized by 5'RACE. Each CDR3 protein gets one entry after TCRdb re-called the 5' RACE reads with MiXCR. The sample lists 28,000 or so distinct CDR3 sequences, roughly 15% occurring once. The CDR3 extends over 14 amino acids. With 1 base clipped from V and 3 bases from J, the junction kept 3 bases outside the gene matches. V is TRBV12-3 or TRBV12-4 and J is TRBJ2-7, with 7 positions matching TRBD2. The source material was PBMCs. The receptor was isolated from a man between 65 and 80 years old in good health. The CDR3 DNA reads as TGTGCCAGCAGTTTAGGGGGGGGAAGCTACGAGCAGTACTTC. It is translated as CASSLGGGSYEQYF.